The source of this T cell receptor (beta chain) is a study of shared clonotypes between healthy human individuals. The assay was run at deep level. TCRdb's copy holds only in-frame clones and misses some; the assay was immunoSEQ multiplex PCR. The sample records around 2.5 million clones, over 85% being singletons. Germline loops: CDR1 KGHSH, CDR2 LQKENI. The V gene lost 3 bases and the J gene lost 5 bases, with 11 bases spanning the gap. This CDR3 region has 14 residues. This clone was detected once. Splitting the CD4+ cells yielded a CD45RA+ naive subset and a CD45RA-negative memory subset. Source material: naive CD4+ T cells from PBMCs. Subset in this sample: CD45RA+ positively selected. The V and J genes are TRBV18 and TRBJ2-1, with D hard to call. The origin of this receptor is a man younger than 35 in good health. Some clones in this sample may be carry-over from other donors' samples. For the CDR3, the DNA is TGTGCCAGCTCACCCCCCAGCGAACACAATGAGCAGTTCTTC. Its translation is CASSPPSEHNEQFF. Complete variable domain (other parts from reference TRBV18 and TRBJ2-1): NAGVMQNPRHLVRRRGQEARLRCSPMKGHSHVYWYRQLPEEGLKFMVYLQKENIIDESGMPKERFSAEFPKEGPSILRIQQVVRGDSAAYFCASSPPSEHNEQFFGPGTRLTVL.